A selection of T cell receptor beta chains follows, all from one sample in a study of patients and donors after allogeneic stem cell transplantation. TCRdb used MiXCR to reprocess the RT-PCR reads, holding one entry per CDR3 protein. The sample records roughly 200,000 distinct CDR3 sequences, around 40% being singletons. Sequenced: blood, either unsorted or a sorted T cell fraction (not recorded which). Receptor source: a human donor who was either an allogeneic HSCT recipient or a stem cell or donor lymphocyte infusion donor (not recorded which). It is not recorded whose cells these are; they may come from a transplant donor. CDR3s include the opening cysteine and the closing phenylalanine or tryptophan. The D gene is left open where the match is weak. Size is stated for part of the rows, as once, few or many counts, or as a class when the clone is expanded.

j_call d_call v_call clone_size cdr3_nt cdr3_aa
TRBJ1-1 NA TRBV20-1 NA TGCAGTGCACGGGTTGAACACAGGGAGCGGACTGAAGCTTTCTTT CSARVEHRERTEAFF
TRBJ2-1 NA TRBV24-1 NA TGTGCCACCAGTGAATACAATGAGCAGTTCTTC CATSEYNEQFF
TRBJ2-3 TRBD2 TRBV28 NA TGTGCCAGCAGTGCGGGACTAGCGGACACAGATACGCAGTATTTT CASSAGLADTDTQYF
TRBJ2-7 NA TRBV9 NA TGTGCCAGCAGCGTTTTAGCGAACAGGGCCTACGAGCAGTACTTC CASSVLANRAYEQYF
TRBJ2-2 TRBD2 TRBV20-1 NA TGCAGTGCTAAGACTAGCGGGTACACCGGGGAGCTGTTTTTT CSAKTSGYTGELFF
TRBJ1-4 NA TRBV4-3 NA TGCGCCAGCAGCCAAGATCAATTTAATGAAAAACTGTTTTTT CASSQDQFNEKLFF
TRBJ2-4 TRBD1 TRBV7-3 NA TGTGCCAGCCTTTCCGGACAGGGAGCCAAAAACATTCAGTACTTC CASLSGQGAKNIQYF
TRBJ2-4 NA TRBV20-1 few TGCAGTGCTCCAACAGGGCTTGCCAAAAACATTCAGTACTTC CSAPTGLAKNIQYF
TRBJ1-5 NA TRBV5-1 once TGCGCCAGCAGCCCAACGACAGGTGTCAATCAGCCCCAGCATTTT CASSPTTGVNQPQHF
TRBJ2-5 NA TRBV15 NA TGTGCCACCAGCAGAGATCTGGGGAAAGAGACCCAGTACTTC CATSRDLGKETQYF
TRBJ2-2 NA TRBV11-3 NA TGTGCCAGCAAACTGAACCCAAACACCGGGGAGCTGTTTTTT CASKLNPNTGELFF
TRBJ1-5 NA TRBV5-6 once TGTGCCAGCACCCCCAGGAATAGCAATCAGCCCCAGCATTTT CASTPRNSNQPQHF
TRBJ1-2 TRBD1 TRBV28 few TGTGCCAGCAGTTTGGGACCGGGACAGGGAGGCTATGGCTACACCTTC CASSLGPGQGGYGYTF
TRBJ1-2 TRBD1 TRBV10-3 NA TGTGCCATCCGGGACAGGGTTAATGGCTACACCTTC CAIRDRVNGYTF
TRBJ1-1 NA TRBV12-3/TRBV12-4 NA TGTGCCAGCAGTTTTAAGGGGGACGGTGAAGCTTTCTTT CASSFKGDGEAFF
TRBJ1-1 TRBD1 TRBV20-1 few TGCAGTGCCAAGTTGACAGGGAGATTCACTGAAGCTTTCTTT CSAKLTGRFTEAFF